The 5 T cell receptor beta chains below were found in one sample sequenced in a study. TCRdb re-called the RT-PCR reads with MiXCR, one entry per CDR3 protein. Of hundreds of thousands of distinct CDR3 sequences listed, approximately 15% were seen once; the top ten hold roughly 3.9%. The sequencing sample was made of memory CD4+ T cells from blood. All receptors come from a female donor in good health, serving as a healthy control.

This clonotype appeared a few times. The chain combines TRBV7-2 with TRBJ2-3; TRBD2 matches 13 bases. CDR1 is SGHTA and CDR2 is FQGNSA in the germline V gene. The CDR3 contains 17 residues. Trimming cost V 4 bases and J 3 bases; bases outside gene matches: 7. DNA for the CDR3: TGTGCCAGCAGCTCTCGACTAGCGGGGGGAAGGACAGATACGCAGTATTTT. Amino acid sequence: CASSSRLAGGRTDTQYF.

CDR3 sequence: CASSGGTGVSGYTF. As DNA, the CDR3 is TGTGCCAGCAGCGGCGGGACGGGGGTGTCTGGCTACACCTTC. The chain uses TRBV5-5 and TRBJ1-2; the D gene is possibly TRBD1 (5 bases). The CDR3 runs 14 residues. V was shortened by 4 bases and J by 7 bases, with 17 bases between the two germline ends. The germline CDR1 and CDR2 sequences are SGHKS and YYEKEE (reference sequence).

The chain is built from TRBV12-3 or TRBV12-4 and TRBJ1-1, with a weak D call TRBD1 (6 bases). The CDR3 runs 12 residues. V lost 5 bases and J 5 bases, leaving 9 bases between the germline ends. In DNA, the CDR3 is TGTGCCAGCAGTAGTGACAGGACTGAAGCTTTCTTT. Translating gives CASSSDRTEAFF.

This clonotype has only a few counts. V usage is TRBV20-1 and J usage is TRBJ2-5; TRBD1 agrees at 9 bases. With V trimmed by 3 bases and J by 5 bases, 4 bases remained unmatched. Per the germline V gene, CDR1 is DFQATT and CDR2 is SNEGSKA (reference sequence). The length of the CDR3 is 13 residues. CDR3 nucleotide sequence: TGCAGTGCTAGGGGGGACAGGGTCGAGACCCAGTACTTC. Translating gives CSARGDRVETQYF.

This rearrangement joins TRBV20-1 to TRBJ1-5, with 9 bases matching TRBD1. Germline assignment: CDR1 DFQATT and CDR2 SNEGSKA (reference sequence). The CDR3 sequence is 14 residues long. Unmatched junction bases numbered 6, after V lost 5 bases and J lost 4 bases. The DNA for the CDR3 is TGCAGTGCTTGGTCCGGGACAGGGAATCAGCCCCAGCATTTT. As protein: CSAWSGTGNQPQHF.